The 3 T cell receptor beta chains listed next were all sequenced from one sample in a study of OX40 agonist ivuxolimab in advanced cancers. Library construction relied on the immunoSEQ multiplex PCR assay. As stored in TCRdb, this immuneACCESS dataset retains in-frame rearrangements with V and J assigned. A fraction of the clones does not appear; measured against another copy, unresolved V genes explain less than half of the discrepancy, and the remainder lacks a known reason. Within this sample are about 96,000 clones, with roughly 80% of them counted one time only. The ten largest clones capture around 5.8% of the sample. Sequenced here: CD4+ or CD8+ T cells sorted from blood, sampled in a trial of the OX40 agonist ivuxolimab. The receptors originated from an adult with an advanced solid tumor such as melanoma, head and neck, liver or kidney cancer.

V is TRBV6-6 and J is TRBJ1-2, with 8 bases that match TRBD1. Germline V CDR1 and CDR2: MNHNY, SVGAGI (reference sequence). Losses at the gene ends were 5 bases for V and 4 bases for J; bases not matched to a gene: 3. The CDR3 contains 13 residues. In nucleotides, the CDR3 is TGTGCCAGCAGTCGACAGGGGATCTATGGCTACACCTTC. Translating gives CASSRQGIYGYTF.

The chain is built from TRBV27 and TRBJ1-1; D remains ambiguous. Looked up from germline, CDR1 is MNHEY and CDR2 is SMNVEV (reference sequence). V was cut by 0 bases and J by 2 bases, with 10 bases left in between. This CDR3 contains 15 residues. CDR3 residues: CASSLSQRRNTEAFF. In DNA, the CDR3 is TGTGCCAGCAGTTTATCCCAACGGCGAAACACTGAAGCTTTCTTT.

The chain links TRBV19 to TRBJ1-5; 10 bases fit TRBD1. In germline, CDR1 is LNHDA, CDR2 SQIVND (reference sequence). V shed 5 bases, J shed 1 base, and the junction held 11 bases outside the gene matches. This CDR3 has 18 amino acids. The DNA of the CDR3 is TGTGCCAGTAGTCCCGGGACAGGGGTTTTCTTGAGCAATCAGCCCCAGCATTTT. This translates into CASSPGTGVFLSNQPQHF.